This is a list of T cell receptor beta chains from one sample in a study of blood T cell repertoires in COVID-19. This table comes from immunoSEQ multiplex PCR, and its TCRdb copy is limited to in-frame clones, with some not included. The sample has some 60,000 clones, 60% to 85% seen once. The sample was peripheral blood. The receptors come from a man aged 25 to 40 with COVID-19, enrolled during active disease. The CDR3 runs from the conserved cysteine through the conserved F or W. D genes are given only for firm matches. Not all rows give a size; the values are once, few, many and, for expanded clones, a class.

V gene	clone size	J gene	D gene	CDR3 DNA	CDR3 protein
TRBV11-3	-	TRBJ2-2	TRBD2	TGTGCCAGCAGCTTGGGACTAGACCCCGGGGAGCTGTTTTTT	CASSLGLDPGELFF
TRBV5-1	-	TRBJ2-1	-	TGCGCCAGCAGCTTGGCCAAGTTAGCAGCCTACAATGAGCAGTTCTTC	CASSLAKLAAYNEQFF
TRBV2	-	TRBJ1-2	TRBD1	TGTGCCAGCAGGGAAAACAGGGGGCACTACTATGGCTACACCTTC	CASRENRGHYYGYTF
TRBV18	-	TRBJ2-7	TRBD2	TGTGCCAGCTCACGAACTAGCGGGAGTGTTGAGCAGTACTTC	CASSRTSGSVEQYF
TRBV30	-	TRBJ2-1	-	TGTGCCTGGAGGTGGGCCAATGAGCAGTTCTTC	CAWRWANEQFF
TRBV5-6	-	TRBJ2-5	-	TGTGCCAGCAGCTCCCCCGCACGTTACCAGGGGGAGACCCAGTACTTC	CASSSPARYQGETQYF
TRBV7-8	-	TRBJ2-2	-	TGTGCCAGCAGCCCCCGGCCACTAGCCCGTGTGCTCGGGGAGCTGTTTTTT	CASSPRPLARVLGELFF
TRBV7-9	-	TRBJ2-7	TRBD1	TGTGCCAGCAGCTCGTGGACAGGGGACACCCTCTACGAGCAGTACTTC	CASSSWTGDTLYEQYF
TRBV27	-	TRBJ2-1	-	TGTGCCAGCAGTTTATCGGGGCGGAATGAGCAGTTCTTC	CASSLSGRNEQFF
TRBV28	-	TRBJ2-1	TRBD2	TGTGCCAGCAGTACCCGCCGGGGGCTAGCGGGAGCCAATGAGCAGTTCTTC	CASSTRRGLAGANEQFF
TRBV19	-	TRBJ2-2	TRBD1	TGTGCCAGTTCCGGGACAGGGCACACCGGGGAGCTGTTTTTT	CASSGTGHTGELFF
TRBV3-1/TRBV3-2	-	TRBJ2-7	TRBD1	TGTGCCAGCACCGGGACAGGGTCCTACGAGCAGTACTTC	CASTGTGSYEQYF
TRBV6-2/TRBV6-3	once	TRBJ2-7	-	TGTGCCAGCAGTTACTCCGGGGGTCGGGGGTACGAGCAGTACTTC	CASSYSGGRGYEQYF
TRBV4-1	once	TRBJ2-7	TRBD2	TGCGCCAGCAGCCTCACGAGCGGGGGGGCCGAGTACGAGCAGTACTTC	CASSLTSGGAEYEQYF
TRBV28	-	TRBJ2-7	TRBD1	TGTGCCAGCAGTCCGGACAGGGGTAAGCGAGTGGAGTACGAGCAGTACTTC	CASSPDRGKRVEYEQYF
TRBV5-1	-	TRBJ1-6	TRBD1	TGCGCCAGCCGCCGAGAGGAGGGGAACAGGGGAAACCCCCTCCACTTT	CASRREEGNRGNPLHF
TRBV9	-	TRBJ2-1	-	TGTGCCAGCAGCGTAGTGGACACCTACAATGAGCAGTTCTTC	CASSVVDTYNEQFF
TRBV19	-	TRBJ2-1	TRBD2	TGTGCCAGTACGCCGACTAGCGGGAGGAAGGATGAGCAGTTCTTC	CASTPTSGRKDEQFF
TRBV30	-	TRBJ1-2	TRBD1	TGTGCCTGGAACAGGGGGCGCTACTATGGCTACACCTTC	CAWNRGRYYGYTF
TRBV5-1	-	TRBJ1-1	TRBD1	TGCGCCAGCAGCCCGGCGGACAGGCTGAACACTGAAGCTTTCTTT	CASSPADRLNTEAFF
TRBV19	once	TRBJ1-5	TRBD1	TGTGCCAGTAGACTCGACAGGGGATTCAATCAGCCCCAGCATTTT	CASRLDRGFNQPQHF
TRBV28	-	TRBJ2-7	TRBD2	TGTGCCAGCAGTCTAGCCGGGACTAGCGGCTTCTACGAGCAGTACTTC	CASSLAGTSGFYEQYF
TRBV29-1	-	TRBJ2-5	TRBD2	TGCAGCTCCCAGCGGGGGGGGAGCGGAGAGACCCAGTACTTC	CSSQRGGSGETQYF
TRBV5-6	-	TRBJ1-2	TRBD1	TGTGCCAGCAGCCGGACAGGAGGCTCATATGGCTACACCTTC	CASSRTGGSYGYTF
TRBV11-2	-	TRBJ2-3	-	TGTGCCAGCACCCTAAGGGAGACCTCAGATACGCAGTATTTT	CASTLRETSDTQYF
TRBV7-3	-	TRBJ2-5	TRBD2	TGTGCCAGCAGCCCCAGCGGGAGGGCCGAGGAGACCCAGTACTTC	CASSPSGRAEETQYF
TRBV27	-	TRBJ2-3	-	TGTGCCAGCAGTTTAAGGGGCTGGGGCACAGATACGCAGTATTTT	CASSLRGWGTDTQYF
TRBV7-9	-	TRBJ2-3	-	TGTGCCAGCAGCAGTAGCGCGGGGAACACAGATACGCAGTATTTT	CASSSSAGNTDTQYF